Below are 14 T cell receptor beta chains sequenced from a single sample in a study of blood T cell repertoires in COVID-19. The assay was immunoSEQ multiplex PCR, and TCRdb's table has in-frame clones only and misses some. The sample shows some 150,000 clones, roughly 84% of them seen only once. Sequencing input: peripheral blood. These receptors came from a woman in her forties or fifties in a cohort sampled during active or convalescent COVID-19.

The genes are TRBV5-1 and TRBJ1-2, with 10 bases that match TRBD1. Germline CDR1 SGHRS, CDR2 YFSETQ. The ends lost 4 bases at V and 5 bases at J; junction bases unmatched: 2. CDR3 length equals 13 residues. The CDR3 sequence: CASSPGQGYGYTF. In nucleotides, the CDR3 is TGCGCCAGCAGCCCGGGACAGGGGTATGGCTACACCTTC.

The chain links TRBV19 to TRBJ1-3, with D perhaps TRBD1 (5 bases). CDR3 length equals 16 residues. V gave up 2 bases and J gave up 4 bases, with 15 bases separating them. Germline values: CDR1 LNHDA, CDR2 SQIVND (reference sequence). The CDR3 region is CASSIKGSVTGNTIYF. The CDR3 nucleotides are TGTGCCAGTAGTATAAAGGGGTCGGTAACCGGAAACACCATATATTTT.

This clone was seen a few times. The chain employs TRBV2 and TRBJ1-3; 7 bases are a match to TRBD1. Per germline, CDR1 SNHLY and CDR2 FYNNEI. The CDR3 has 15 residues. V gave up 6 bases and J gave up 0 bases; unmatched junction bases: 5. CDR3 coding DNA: TGTGCCAGCAGCCCGGGACAGCACTCTGGAAACACCATATATTTT. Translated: CASSPGQHSGNTIYF.

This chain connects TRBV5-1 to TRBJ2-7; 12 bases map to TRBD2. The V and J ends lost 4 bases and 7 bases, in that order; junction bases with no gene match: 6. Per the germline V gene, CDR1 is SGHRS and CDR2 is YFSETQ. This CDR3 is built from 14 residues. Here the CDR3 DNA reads TGCGCCAGCAGCCTGACTAGCGGGGGTTTGGAGCAGTACTTC. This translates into CASSLTSGGLEQYF.

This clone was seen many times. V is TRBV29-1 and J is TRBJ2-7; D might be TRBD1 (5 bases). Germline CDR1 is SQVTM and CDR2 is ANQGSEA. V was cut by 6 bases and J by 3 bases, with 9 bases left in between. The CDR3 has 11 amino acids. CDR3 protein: CSVHQGYEQYF. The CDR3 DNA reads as TGCAGCGTCCATCAGGGCTACGAGCAGTACTTC.

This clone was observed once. CDR3 loop: CASSDASRGWAGELFF. The CDR3 DNA is TGTGCCAGCAGTGATGCTAGCCGGGGTTGGGCCGGGGAGCTGTTTTTT. The J gene is TRBJ2-2, the V gene TRBV25-1; tentative D call: TRBD2 (5 bases). This CDR3 spans 16 amino acids. V dropped 3 bases and J dropped 6 bases, with 17 bases sitting between them. Per the germline V gene, CDR1 is MGHDK and CDR2 is SYGVNS.

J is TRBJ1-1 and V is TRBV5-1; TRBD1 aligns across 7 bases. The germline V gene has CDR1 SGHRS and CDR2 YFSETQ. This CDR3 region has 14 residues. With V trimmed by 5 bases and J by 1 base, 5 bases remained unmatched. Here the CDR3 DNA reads TGCGCCAGCAGTTCGTCAGGGGGGAACACTGAAGCTTTCTTT. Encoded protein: CASSSSGGNTEAFF.

The CDR3 nucleotides read TGTGCCAGCAGCCCAGACCCTAGCGGGGCTAGCACAGATACGCAGTATTTT. Translated: CASSPDPSGASTDTQYF. V usage is TRBV3-1 (or the pseudogene TRBV3-2) and J usage is TRBJ2-3; 9 bases map to TRBD2. Germline V gives CDR1 LGHDT, CDR2 YNNKEL (reference sequence). The CDR3 consists of 17 residues. With V trimmed by 4 bases and J by 0 bases, 8 bases remained unmatched.

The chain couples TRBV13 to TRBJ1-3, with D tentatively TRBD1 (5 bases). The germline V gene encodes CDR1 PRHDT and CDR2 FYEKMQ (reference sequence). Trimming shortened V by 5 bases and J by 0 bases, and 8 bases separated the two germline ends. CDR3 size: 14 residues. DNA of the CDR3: TGTGCCAGCAGCCTGACAGACTCTGGAAACACCATATATTTT. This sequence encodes CASSLTDSGNTIYF.

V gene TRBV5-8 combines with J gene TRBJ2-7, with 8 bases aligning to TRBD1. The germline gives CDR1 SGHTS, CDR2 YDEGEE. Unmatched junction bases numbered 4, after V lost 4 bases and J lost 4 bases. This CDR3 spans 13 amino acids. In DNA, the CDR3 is TGTGCCAGCAGCCGCGACAGGGGTTACGAGCAGTACTTC. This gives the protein CASSRDRGYEQYF.

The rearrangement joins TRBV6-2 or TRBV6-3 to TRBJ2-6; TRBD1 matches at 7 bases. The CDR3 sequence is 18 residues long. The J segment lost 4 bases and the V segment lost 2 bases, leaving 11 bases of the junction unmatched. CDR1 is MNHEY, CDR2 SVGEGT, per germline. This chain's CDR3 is CASSYVPGRGSGANVLTF. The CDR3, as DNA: TGTGCCAGCAGTTACGTTCCGGGCAGGGGGAGCGGGGCCAACGTCCTGACTTTC.

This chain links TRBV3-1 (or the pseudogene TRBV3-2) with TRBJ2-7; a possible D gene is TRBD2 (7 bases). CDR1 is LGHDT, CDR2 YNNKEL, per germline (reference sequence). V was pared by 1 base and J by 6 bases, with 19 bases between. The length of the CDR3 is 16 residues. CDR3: CASSQGYGGRLGEQYF. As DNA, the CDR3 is TGTGCCAGCAGCCAAGGGTACGGGGGGCGGCTCGGCGAGCAGTACTTC.

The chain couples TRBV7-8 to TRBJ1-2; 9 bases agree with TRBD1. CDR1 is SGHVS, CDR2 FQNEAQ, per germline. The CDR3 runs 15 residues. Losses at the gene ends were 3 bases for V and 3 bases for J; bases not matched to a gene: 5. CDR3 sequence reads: CASSLWGQGHYGYTF. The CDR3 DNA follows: TGTGCCAGCAGCTTGTGGGGACAGGGTCACTATGGCTACACCTTC.

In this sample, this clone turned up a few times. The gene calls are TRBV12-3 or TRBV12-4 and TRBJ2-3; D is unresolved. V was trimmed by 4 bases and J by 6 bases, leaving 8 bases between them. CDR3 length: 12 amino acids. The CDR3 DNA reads TGTGCCAGCAGTTCAACACGCGATACGCAGTATTTT. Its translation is CASSSTRDTQYF.